These 5 T cell receptor beta chains were sequenced from one sample in a study of T cells in localized non-small cell lung cancer. Sequenced by immunoSEQ multiplex PCR; TCRdb stores in-frame clones only, minus some. The top ten clones hold approximately 30% of a sample with tens of thousands of clones, more than 75% of them seen once. The sample here was peripheral blood, taken before any cancer treatment. These TCRs come from a male donor aged 60 or over with stage I squamous cell lung carcinoma.

This clone has only one observation. This rearrangement joins TRBV2 to TRBJ2-5; perhaps D is TRBD1 or TRBD2 (5 bases each). TRBJ2-7 explains the end of the DNA better; the J call may be wrong. Looked up from germline, CDR1 is SNHLY and CDR2 is FYNNEI. This CDR3 is 15 amino acids long. The CDR3, as DNA: TGTGCCAGCAGTGAAGCGGGGACGGTCTCCTACGAGCAGTACTTC. This sequence encodes CASSEAGTVSYEQYF.

This clone was picked up one time. The chain uses TRBV11-2 and TRBJ1-6; D is unresolved. CDR1 SGHAT and CDR2 FQNNGV come from the germline V gene. V was clipped by 0 bases and J by 7 bases, with 19 bases between them. CDR3 length equals 18 residues. The CDR3 sequence: CASSLDMPSTRWNSPLHF. In DNA, the CDR3 is TGTGCCAGCAGCTTAGATATGCCGTCTACGAGGTGGAATTCACCCCTCCACTTT.

The rearrangement uses TRBV6-5 and TRBJ2-7, with a tentative D call TRBD1 (5 bases). V was pared by 0 bases and J by 2 bases, with 8 bases between. The CDR3 runs to 14 residues. The germline gives CDR1 MNHEY, CDR2 SVGAGI. The CDR3 DNA follows: TGTGCCAGCAGTTACTCGGGGCAGACCTACGAGCAGTACTTC. It yields the protein CASSYSGQTYEQYF.

V and J are TRBV5-1 and TRBJ2-1; D might be TRBD2 (5 bases). Germline CDR1 SGHRS, CDR2 YFSETQ. Trimming took off 2 bases at V and 9 bases at J, with 6 bases between the two ends. The CDR3 runs to 11 residues. CDR3 region: CASSLGGEQFF. The CDR3 nucleotides are TGCGCCAGCAGCTTAGGAGGTGAGCAGTTCTTC.

V and J are TRBV10-1 and TRBJ2-5, with 9 bases lining up with TRBD1. CDR3 size: 13 residues. With 6 bases clipped from V and 4 bases from J, the junction kept 3 bases outside the gene matches. CDR1 is WNHNN and CDR2 is SYGVQD in the germline V gene (reference sequence). CDR3 DNA sequence: TGCGCCAGCAGCTTGGACAGGGGAGAGACCCAGTACTTC. Translation: CASSLDRGETQYF.